A single sample is the source of the 20 T cell receptor beta chains below, sequenced in a study of response to subunit inactivated influenza vaccine. TCRdb recomputed calls from the RT-PCR reads with MiXCR, one row per CDR3 protein. The sample consists of some 540,000 distinct CDR3 sequences, under 25% of them appearing once. The same sample was also studied in work on T cells expressing NK-cell markers. That source notes: The TCR beta cDNA came from 5'RACE template switching with UMIs.

The source was CD4+ T cells sorted from PBMCs, collected about 12 days after vaccination. The receptor source for this set is a man aged 50-59 years who received an inactivated influenza vaccine.

This clonotype showed up just a few times. V usage is TRBV6-1 and J usage is TRBJ1-2, with TRBD1 matching over 8 bases. Germline values: CDR1 MNHNS, CDR2 SASEGT. V shed 5 bases, J shed 4 bases, and the junction held 9 bases outside the gene matches. The CDR3 runs to 15 residues. CDR3 sequence (DNA): TGTGCCAGCAGTACGACAGGGGAGAACCGCTATGGCTACACCTTC. Translation: CASSTTGENRYGYTF.

The chain is built from TRBV7-2 and TRBJ2-1; D is perhaps TRBD2 (5 bases). Germline assignment: CDR1 SGHTA and CDR2 FQGNSA. V was cut by 5 bases and J by 6 bases, with 17 bases left in between. The CDR3 extends over 15 amino acids. The CDR3 reads CASSLTRPRTNEQFF. DNA of the CDR3: TGTGCCAGCAGCCTCACTAGGCCACGTACCAATGAGCAGTTCTTC.

The rearrangement links TRBV30 to TRBJ1-3; 10 nucleotides align to TRBD1. CDR3 length: 19 residues. The J segment lost 0 bases and the V segment lost 0 bases, leaving 11 bases of the junction unmatched. The germline V gene has CDR1 GTSNPN and CDR2 SVGIG (reference sequence). CDR3 nucleotides: TGTGCCTGGAGTGTACTTTATGGGACAGGGGCATCCTCTGGAAACACCATATATTTT. It specifies CAWSVLYGTGASSGNTIYF.

This clonotype has more than one count but fewer than ten. This chain links TRBV28 with TRBJ2-7; D perhaps matches TRBD1 (5 bases). This CDR3 comprises 12 residues. Germline V CDR1 and CDR2: MDHEN, SYDVKM. Trimming stripped 4 bases from V and 6 bases from J, with 10 bases between. The CDR3 DNA sequence: TGTGCCAGCAGTTCCCAGGGTCTCGAGCAGTACTTC. This sequence encodes CASSSQGLEQYF.

This rearrangement joins TRBV5-6 to TRBJ1-4; 9 bases agree with TRBD1. V lost 4 bases and J lost 10; bases outside the gene matches: 8. Germline CDR1 is SGHDT and CDR2 is YYEEEE. This CDR3 is 14 amino acids long. The chain's CDR3 is CASSLGQGIRKLFF. CDR3 DNA sequence: TGTGCCAGCAGCCTGGGACAGGGAATTCGAAAACTGTTTTTT.

Written as DNA, the CDR3 is TGTGCCAGCAGCCGGGGGGGAGGACAGGCCTACGAGCAGTACTTC. It yields the protein CASSRGGGQAYEQYF. The chain carries TRBV7-2 and TRBJ2-7; D possibly corresponds to TRBD2 (8 bases). This CDR3 is 15 amino acids long. Trimming left V 5 bases short and J 2 bases short, with 16 bases between. The germline V gene has CDR1 SGHTA and CDR2 FQGNSA.

The rearrangement uses TRBV28 and TRBJ2-2; maybe TRBD2 (5 bases). The CDR3 has 17 residues. Germline V gene data show CDR1 as MDHEN and CDR2 as SYDVKM. With 6 bases removed from V and 10 bases from J, the gap between germline ends came to 27 bases. CDR3 sequence (DNA): TGTGCCAGCAGCCCCCGGACTTACCCTAGGAACACCAAGGAGCTGTTTTTT. It encodes CASSPRTYPRNTKELFF.

This clonotype occurred many times. V is TRBV15 and J is TRBJ2-1; 8 positions match TRBD2. Germline V gene lookup returns CDR1 LNHNV and CDR2 YYDKDF (reference sequence). V trimming: 0 bases; J trimming: 4 bases; junction bases outside the gene matches: 5. CDR3 size: 16 residues. This CDR3 reads CATSRELADLYNEQFF. The CDR3 coding sequence is TGTGCCACCAGCAGAGAACTAGCGGATTTATACAATGAGCAGTTCTTC.

The sample holds many counts of this clonotype. The chain couples TRBV4-3 to TRBJ1-2; D gene uncertain. The CDR3 runs to 16 residues. V lost 2 bases and J lost 3, with 16 bases in between. Looked up from germline, CDR1 is LGHNA and CDR2 is YSLEER. The CDR3 region is CASSQSSGRIDYGYTF. The CDR3 DNA reads as TGCGCCAGCAGCCAAAGTTCGGGGAGAATTGACTATGGCTACACCTTC.

The chain recombines TRBV5-1 with TRBJ1-1; D is uncertain. CDR3 size: 14 residues. V gave up 0 bases and J gave up 3 bases, with 9 bases separating them. CDR1 and CDR2 from the germline V gene are SGHRS and YFSETQ. CDR3 protein: CASSLDSRDTEAFF. The CDR3 coding sequence is TGCGCCAGCAGCTTGGACAGTCGAGACACTGAAGCTTTCTTT.

This clonotype was counted many times. The J gene is TRBJ2-3, the V gene TRBV12-3 or TRBV12-4, with D perhaps TRBD2 (5 bases). This CDR3 is 11 amino acids long. V was shortened by 6 bases and J by 7 bases, with 8 bases between the two germline ends. As DNA, the CDR3 is TGTGCCAGCAGCCTCGGGAATACGCAGTATTTT. The encoded protein is CASSLGNTQYF.

CDR3 bases: TGTGCCAGCGGGGGCCCCACAGATACGCAGTATTTT. Encoded protein: CASGGPTDTQYF. V usage is TRBV2 and J usage is TRBJ2-3, with D tentatively TRBD1 (6 bases). CDR3 length equals 12 residues. CDR1 is SNHLY, CDR2 FYNNEI, per germline. Trimming took 8 bases from V and 2 from J, leaving 8 bases between them.

This clonotype was detected only a few times. V usage is TRBV11-2 and J usage is TRBJ2-1; D uncertain. The V gene's germline CDR1 is SGHAT and CDR2 FQNNGV. The ends were cut back, 5 bases at V and 0 bases at J, with 11 bases in the middle. This CDR3 comprises 15 residues. In DNA form, the CDR3 reads TGTGCCAGCAGCGGGTCTTCGAGCTCCTACAATGAGCAGTTCTTC. Translating it yields CASSGSSSSYNEQFF. The full variable domain, with the rest looked up from reference TRBV11-2 and TRBJ2-1, is EAGVAQSPRYKIIEKRQSVAFWCNPISGHATLYWYQQILGQGPKLLIQFQNNGVVDDSQLPKDRFSAERLKGVDSTLKIQPAKLEDSAVYLCASSGSSSSYNEQFFGPGTRLTVL.

This clonotype has a handful of counts. The V gene is TRBV5-1, the J gene TRBJ1-1; a possible D gene is TRBD1 (5 bases). The CDR3 is 15 residues long. V lost 2 bases and J lost 0, with 11 bases in between. Germline assignment: CDR1 SGHRS and CDR2 YFSETQ. The CDR3 DNA reads as TGCGCCAGCAGCTTTCAGGCAGGGATGAACACTGAAGCTTTCTTT. Translation: CASSFQAGMNTEAFF. The whole variable domain, remainder taken from reference TRBV5-1 and TRBJ1-1, is KAGVTQTPRYLIKTRGQQVTLSCSPISGHRSVSWYQQTPGQGLQFLFEYFSETQRNKGNFPGRFSGRQFSNSRSEMNVSTLELGDSALYLCASSFQAGMNTEAFFGQGTRLTVV.

The chain is built from TRBV6-4 and TRBJ2-3; D remains unclear. The CDR3 spans 13 residues. The germline V gene has CDR1 MRHNA and CDR2 SNTAGT. Trimming cost V 6 bases and J 3 bases, with 10 bases left between them. The CDR3 loop reads CASSARITDTQYF. CDR3 bases: TGTGCCAGCAGCGCGCGGATAACAGATACGCAGTATTTT.

There are many counts of this clonotype. The genes are TRBV28 and TRBJ2-3; TRBD2 agrees at 9 bases. V lost 7 bases, J lost 2 bases, and 7 bases stayed unmatched. Germline CDR1 reads MDHEN; CDR2 reads SYDVKM. This CDR3 contains 15 residues. CDR3 residues: CASTEASGNTDTQYF. CDR3 sequence (DNA): TGTGCCAGCACGGAGGCTAGCGGGAACACAGATACGCAGTATTTT.

This clonotype appeared a few times. This chain links TRBV7-2 with TRBJ2-3; D is uncertain. With 4 bases removed from V and 5 bases from J, the gap between germline ends came to 7 bases. The CDR3 consists of 12 residues. Per the germline V gene, CDR1 is SGHTA and CDR2 is FQGNSA. The CDR3 DNA follows: TGTGCCAGCAGCTCCTGGGGAGATACGCAGTATTTT. It yields the protein CASSSWGDTQYF.

As DNA, the CDR3 is TGCAGTGCTTCAGGGGGCCTGAGCTCCTACGAGCAGTACTTC. Encoded protein: CSASGGLSSYEQYF. The chain employs TRBV20-1 and TRBJ2-7; TRBD1 matches 8 bases. In germline, CDR1 is DFQATT, CDR2 SNEGSKA (reference sequence). The length of the CDR3 is 14 residues. Unmatched junction bases numbered 6, after V lost 5 bases and J lost 0 bases.

This clonotype was found a few times. CDR3 coding DNA: TGCGCCAGCAGCTTGGAGGGGGGTGAGCAGTTCTTC. This codes for CASSLEGGEQFF. The chain couples TRBV5-1 to TRBJ2-1; D is tentatively TRBD1 or TRBD2 (6 bases each). Trimming cost V 0 bases and J 9 bases, with 7 bases left between them. This CDR3 spans 12 amino acids. Germline V lookup: CDR1 SGHRS, CDR2 YFSETQ.

CDR3 coding DNA: TGCGCCAGCAGCTTCAGGGGGAGGGCCGAAGAGACCCAGTACTTC. Amino acids: CASSFRGRAEETQYF. The chain joins TRBV5-1 to TRBJ2-5; either TRBD1 or TRBD2 may supply D (7 bases each). The CDR3 sequence is 15 residues long. V shed 2 bases and J shed 3 bases, with 14 bases lying between them. CDR1 and CDR2 from the germline V gene are SGHRS and YFSETQ.